Below are 2 T cell receptor beta chains sequenced from a single sample in a study of low-dose radiotherapy and immunotherapy resistance in tumors (dated by TCRdb to between 2021 and 2024). What the time point label conveys for this sample: before trial treatment. The run used an Illumina HiSeq 2500. First-strand cDNA was synthesized with Superscript III and a set of TRAV- and TRBV-specific primers, covering both TCRalpha and TCRbeta chains. A roughly 19-cycle PCR with Phusion amplified the TCRs, pairing a constant-region primer with the adapter that was attached to the V primers. TCRdb handled the public reads itself, with Q25 trimming in fastp and clone calling in MiXCR, and kept productive beta chains. For every CDR3 protein sequence, its rows merge into one entry that carries the most common genes and DNA. The sample includes 54,000 or so distinct CDR3 sequences, with roughly a quarter observed a single time. The top ten clones comprise roughly 6% of the sample.

The sequencing here drew on PBMCs, taken before treatment. The origin of the receptors is a male donor with prostate cancer.

This clonotype showed up many times. For the CDR3, the DNA is TGTGCCAGCAGCTTACGGGAACGGATAAAGACCCAGTACTTC. Its translation: CASSLRERIKTQYF. J is TRBJ2-5 and V is TRBV7-2; D is perhaps TRBD2 (5 bases). The germline V gene has CDR1 SGHTA and CDR2 FQGNSA. V was clipped by 2 bases and J by 6 bases, with 13 bases between them. The CDR3 covers 14 residues. Supplemented by reference TRBV7-2 and TRBJ2-5, the full variable domain reads GAGVSQSPSNKVTEKGKDVELRCDPISGHTALYWYRQSLGQGLEFLIYFQGNSAPDKSGLPSDRFSAERTGGSVSTLTIQRTQQEDSAVYLCASSLRERIKTQYFGPGTRLLVL.

This clonotype was recorded at least ten times. This rearrangement joins TRBV20-1 to TRBJ1-1; D gene ambiguous. Trimming took 0 bases from V and 3 from J, leaving 17 bases between them. Germline CDR1 is DFQATT and CDR2 is SNEGSKA (reference sequence). This CDR3 has 16 amino acids. The DNA for the CDR3 is TGCAGTGCTAGAGATAGTCGGGCAGCTCTTCACACTGAAGCTTTCTTT. It is translated as CSARDSRAALHTEAFF.